The 10 T cell receptor beta chains presented below share a single source sample, sequenced in a study of blood T cell repertoires in COVID-19. Here immunoSEQ multiplex PCR was the method, and the copy in TCRdb shows in-frame clones only, minus some. The repertoire holds fewer than 200,000 clones, with about 88% as singletons. Sequenced material: peripheral blood. The receptors were sampled from a man aged 18 to 35 who had recovered from COVID-19.

The chain carries TRBV25-1 and TRBJ2-3; no firm D call. Trimming took off 4 bases at V and 2 bases at J, with 4 bases between the two ends. This CDR3 region has 12 residues. The germline V gene encodes CDR1 MGHDK and CDR2 SYGVNS. For the CDR3, the DNA is TGTGCCAGCAGTGGAGACACAGATACGCAGTATTTT. Translated: CASSGDTDTQYF.

The DNA for the CDR3 is TGTGCCAGTAGTGGATTCAGGGGGCCCAGCTATGGCTACACCTTC. Its translation: CASSGFRGPSYGYTF. The chain couples TRBV19 to TRBJ1-2, with 8 bases aligning to TRBD1. This CDR3 region has 15 residues. Losses at the gene ends were 5 bases for V and 4 bases for J; bases not matched to a gene: 9. The germline CDR1 and CDR2 sequences are LNHDA and SQIVND (reference sequence). The full variable domain, completed using reference TRBV19 and TRBJ1-2, is DGGITQSPKYLFRKEGQNVTLSCEQNLNHDAMYWYRQDPGQGLRLIYYSQIVNDFQKGDIAEGYSVSREKKESFPLTVTSAQKNPTAFYLCASSGFRGPSYGYTFGSGTRLTVV.

The rearrangement uses TRBV19 and TRBJ2-1; tentative D call: TRBD1 (6 bases). Trimming stripped 1 base from V and 4 bases from J, with 11 bases between. This CDR3 region has 15 residues. Germline CDR1 and CDR2: LNHDA and SQIVND (reference sequence). The CDR3 sequence: CASSIVPDSYNEQFF. Here the CDR3 DNA reads TGTGCCAGTAGTATAGTCCCGGACAGTTACAATGAGCAGTTCTTC.

The rearrangement joins TRBV2 to TRBJ1-2, with D unclear. CDR1 SNHLY and CDR2 FYNNEI come from the germline V gene. V was clipped by 3 bases and J by 0 bases, with 8 bases between them. This CDR3 has 14 residues. The CDR3 coding sequence is TGTGCCAGCAGTGAGGACGGGGCTAACTATGGCTACACCTTC. Its translation: CASSEDGANYGYTF.

V and J are TRBV9 and TRBJ2-3, with 8 positions matching TRBD1. The germline V gene has CDR1 SGDLS and CDR2 YYNGEE. V lost 0 bases, J lost 14 bases, and 14 bases stayed unmatched. The CDR3 spans 15 residues. CDR3 DNA sequence: TGTGCCAGCAGCGTAGGGTCAGGGGGCCCATCGCTCCTGTATTTT. As protein: CASSVGSGGPSLLYF.

The gene calls are TRBV7-2 and TRBJ1-5; 8 bases match TRBD1. The CDR3 covers 15 residues. Germline assignment: CDR1 SGHTA and CDR2 FQGNSA. Losses at the gene ends were 6 bases for V and 1 base for J; bases not matched to a gene: 5. CDR3 residues: CASRRDRSSNQPQHF. CDR3 DNA: TGTGCCAGCAGACGGGACAGGTCGAGCAATCAGCCCCAGCATTTT.

In nucleotides, the CDR3 is TGTGCCACTACCTGGACAGGGGGAGATACGCAGTATTTT. Its translation: CATTWTGGDTQYF. The gene calls are TRBV15 and TRBJ2-3; 10 nucleotides align to TRBD1. Germline-derived CDR1 and CDR2 are LNHNV and YYDKDF (reference sequence). The CDR3 contains 13 residues. With V trimmed by 9 bases and J by 5 bases, 5 bases remained unmatched.

The V call is TRBV5-1, the J call TRBJ1-4; 9 bases match TRBD1. The CDR3 runs 14 residues. From germline, CDR1 is SGHRS and CDR2 YFSETQ. V was clipped by 4 bases and J by 5 bases; unmatched bases: 3. The CDR3 coding sequence is TGCGCCAGCAGCCCCGGACAGGGGAATGAAAAACTGTTTTTT. Amino acids: CASSPGQGNEKLFF.

The V gene is TRBV7-2, the J gene TRBJ1-1; 9 nucleotides line up with TRBD1. The J segment lost 4 bases and the V segment lost 4 bases, leaving 7 bases of the junction unmatched. The CDR3 consists of 15 residues. Germline assignment: CDR1 SGHTA and CDR2 FQGNSA. The CDR3 loop reads CASSSHGTGLTEAFF. DNA for the CDR3: TGTGCCAGCAGCTCCCATGGGACAGGGCTCACTGAAGCTTTCTTT.

In its sample, this clone was seen a few times. The V gene is TRBV10-3, the J gene TRBJ1-5; 10 bases are shared with TRBD1. The ends lost 6 bases at V and 3 bases at J; junction bases unmatched: 2. The CDR3 extends over 14 amino acids. Germline V lookup: CDR1 ENHRY, CDR2 SYGVKD. The CDR3 DNA sequence: TGTGCCATCAGAGGACAGGGGGACAATCAGCCCCAGCATTTT. This sequence encodes CAIRGQGDNQPQHF.